Listed below are T cell receptor beta chains from one sample, sequenced in a study of response to subunit inactivated influenza vaccine. TCRdb independently ran MiXCR on the RT-PCR reads; one entry per CDR3 protein. The data show around 170,000 distinct CDR3 sequences, about 10% seen once. Sequencing was performed on CD8+ T cells sorted from PBMCs, taken less than 30 months after vaccination. The origin of the receptors is a man aged 50 to 69 who received an inactivated influenza vaccine. CDR3s include the opening cysteine and the closing phenylalanine or tryptophan. A D gene is named only where the DNA matches it firmly. The size of a clone is reported for some rows only, either as once, few or many, or as a class for expanded clones.

J gene | clone size | V gene | D gene | CDR3 protein | CDR3 DNA
TRBJ1-5 | many | TRBV20-1 | TRBD1 | CSAAPGQGLQPQHF | TGCAGTGCCGCACCGGGACAGGGACTACAGCCCCAGCATTTT
TRBJ2-1 | few | TRBV6-1 | TRBD2 | CASSASGLAGVLFF | TGTGCCAGCAGTGCCTCGGGACTAGCGGGAGTCCTGTTCTTC
TRBJ2-5 | few | TRBV6-1 | TRBD2 | CASTLAGGIEETQYF | TGTGCCAGCACACTAGCGGGGGGTATAGAAGAGACCCAGTACTTC
TRBJ1-4 | many | TRBV28 | - | CASTGQRGKLFF | TGTGCCAGCACCGGGCAGAGAGGAAAACTGTTTTTT
TRBJ1-2 | - | TRBV19 | TRBD1 | CASTFTGDFYYGYTF | TGTGCCAGTACCTTTACAGGGGATTTTTACTATGGCTACACCTTC
TRBJ1-3 | - | TRBV9 | TRBD1 | CASSPTGGQGFGNTIYF | TGTGCCAGCAGCCCTACAGGGGGACAGGGTTTTGGAAACACCATATATTTT
TRBJ2-7 | many | TRBV28 | TRBD1 | CASRTMGTATYEQYF | TGTGCCAGCAGGACTATGGGGACAGCAACCTACGAGCAGTACTTC
TRBJ1-5 | few | TRBV2 | - | CASSESRTQHF | TGTGCCAGCAGTGAGTCCAGGACCCAGCATTTT
TRBJ2-2 | few | TRBV18 | - | CASSPNTKTGELFF | TGTGCCAGCTCACCAAACACCAAGACCGGGGAGCTGTTTTTT
TRBJ2-7 | many | TRBV7-9 | TRBD2 | CASSLLAGGPEEQYF | TGTGCCAGCAGCTTACTAGCGGGAGGGCCGGAGGAGCAGTACTTC
TRBJ2-3 | few | TRBV30 | TRBD1 | CAYTRTGEEADTQYF | TGTGCCTACACGCGGACAGGGGAAGAGGCAGATACGCAGTATTTT
TRBJ1-2 | - | TRBV3-1 | - | CASSQVWNRANYGYTF | TGTGCCAGCAGCCAAGTATGGAACAGGGCCAACTATGGCTACACCTTC
TRBJ1-5 | many | TRBV9 | - | CASSPRGSNQPQHF | TGTGCCAGCAGCCCCAGAGGGAGCAATCAGCCCCAGCATTTT
TRBJ2-1 | many | TRBV6-2/TRBV6-3 | - | CASSYGWNNEQFF | TGTGCCAGCAGTTACGGGTGGAACAATGAGCAGTTCTTC
TRBJ1-2 | few | TRBV13 | - | CASSLGGYSYGYTF | TGTGCCAGCAGCTTAGGGGGGTACAGCTATGGCTACACCTTC
TRBJ2-1 | - | TRBV11-2 | TRBD2 | CASSPRTSYEQFF | TGTGCCAGCAGCCCCCGGACTAGTTATGAGCAGTTCTTC
TRBJ2-3 | - | TRBV28 | TRBD2 | CASRGWGSGISFSTDTQYF | TGTGCCAGCAGGGGGTGGGGAAGCGGGATCTCCTTTAGCACAGATACGCAGTATTTT